Below, one T cell receptor beta chain is given with its context. Which antigen it targets is not known. One base away there is no much larger clone; base qualities are not given. From cysteine to phenylalanine, the CDR3 is 13 amino acids long. The kept DNA is CDR3 alone, 39 bases in frame from the first base. CDR1 and CDR2 (LNHDA, SQIVND) derive from the germline V gene (reference sequence). V was cut back by 2 bases and J by 4 bases, leaving a gap of 6 bases between them. Magnetic bead negative selection was used to isolate untouched CD4+ T cells from Ficoll-separated PBMC, with purity averaging about 98%. Magnetic beads were used to isolate untouched CD4+ T cells from Ficoll-separated PBMC, giving about 97.7% purity with negligible CD8+ contamination. Peripheral blood mononuclear cells came from the buffy coats of a few healthy blood donors. CMV seronegative status was shared by all three donors. The DNeasy Blood & Tissue Kit was used for extraction of genomic DNA. Genomic DNA from sorted CD137+CD4+ cells and from pre-culture CD4+ baseline samples of each subject was subjected to TCRB sequencing.

The sample originates from a study of T cell repertoires and HLA-DP antigens (dated 2018 in TCRdb). Regarding the complete study: An in vitro model of CD4+ T cell alloreactivity against allogeneic HLA-DP presented by transduced HeLa cells was used in the study. The average DNA input was approximately 220 ng for sorted CD137+CD4+ samples versus around 1,200 ng for pre-culture CD4+ samples. The two alloantigens modelled structurally similar versus dissimilar alloantigens, differing from self at one and approximately 9 peptide-binding groove amino acids, respectively. The three donors were two male and one female, with ages ranging from the 18-to-29 to the 60-to-69 age band. What the study reported, not specific to this receptor: Naive and memory CD4+ repertoires were not analysed separately. Clones undetected before culture had an average cumulative frequency of 36.3% against one allele and 50.6% against the other. Sorted CD137+ cells showed similar clonality against both alloantigens (about 0.39), much higher than the clonality of pre-culture samples (roughly 0.04). The study was limited by having just a few donors, by relying on a non-physiological HeLa antigen-presenting system, and by using total CD4+ cells as responders.

The immunoSEQ multiplex PCR, with forward primers for 54 TRBV segments and reverse primers for 13 TRBJ segments, was used to amplify TCRB CDR3 regions. Deep resolution, with a target of 190,000 or so T cell genomes, was applied to the sequencing of pre-culture CD4+ samples. Amplicons were sequenced on an Illumina HiSeq System, producing 87 bp reads covering the CDR3. Per the source publication's procedure: PCR and sequencing errors in the reads were corrected, and CDR3 regions were defined by aligning to IMGT reference sequences. Template and unique rearrangement counts were estimated using synthetic template pools. Clonality was computed by subtracting Pielou's evenness from 1. The Daley-Smith estimator was used to estimate richness. Repertoire overlap was measured with Morisita's index. Clones present in cultured samples but not detected in the pre-culture repertoire of the same donor were defined as low-abundance clones. Entries here come from immuneACCESS through TCRdb and include only in-frame sequences with V and J called. Some clones fail to appear in such tables; in the studies checked, an unresolved V gene covers under half of the shortfall, and the cause of the remainder is unknown. V and J calls and clone size are copied from that table; D and trimming were computed from the DNA. In this sample the table shows 85,000 to 90,000 clones, roughly 86% of which occur a single time. 1.7% of the sample goes to the ten largest clones.

The sequenced sample consisted of CD4+ T cells from PBMCs. This sequence was found in a man aged 50 or older in good health and CMV-seronegative. The V gene is TRBV19 and the J gene is TRBJ1-5, with the D gene not clear enough to name. The CDR3 here reads CASSITLNQPQHF. The nucleotide sequence reads as follows: TGTGCCAGTAGTATAACCCTAAATCAGCCCCAGCATTTT.